The source of this T cell receptor beta chain is a study of OX40 agonist ivuxolimab in advanced cancers. Study information: Ivuxolimab, an agonistic anti-OX40 (CD134) antibody, was given to patients. Three patients, one with hepatocellular carcinoma and two with cutaneous melanoma, responded partially. Overall study findings and caveats: Among the lowest peripheral clonal expansion occurred in 0.1-3.0 mg/kg partial responders. On average, CD8+ T cells had more expanded clones than CD4+.

Comment on this clone: Its antigen is not identified.

The ends were cut back, 3 bases at V and 4 bases at J, with 13 bases in the middle. The CDR3 is made up of 14 amino acids. CDR1 and CDR2 from the germline V gene are SGHAT and FQNNGV. The table came from immunoSEQ multiplex PCR; TCRdb's copy has only in-frame clones and leaves some out. The data hold around 67,000 clones, with 80% observed a single time. The V call is TRBV11-2, the J call TRBJ2-7, with D possibly matching TRBD1 (6 bases). The TCR originated in an adult with an advanced solid tumor such as melanoma, head and neck, liver or kidney cancer. The source was CD4+ or CD8+ T cells sorted from blood, collected in a trial of the OX40 agonist ivuxolimab. The CDR3: CASSFDRSNYEQYF. The CDR3 DNA follows: TGTGCCAGCAGCTTCGACAGGTCCAATTACGAGCAGTACTTC.